The 12 T cell receptor beta chains below were found in one sample sequenced in a study of T cells in Graves' hyperthyroidism and ophthalmopathy (dated by TCRdb to the late 2010s). Preparation of the library involved multiplex PCR. For sequencing, an Illumina HiSeq 2000 was employed. The TCR beta CDR3 regions were amplified from the RNA transcripts. A first-round RT-PCR of the TCR CDR3 used the HTBI primer set with the Qiagen OneStep RT-PCR kit. The raw public reads went through TCRdb reprocessing: fastp at Q25, MiXCR clone calling, in-frame beta chains kept. When rows share a CDR3 protein, they turn into one entry using the most common DNA and genes. This sample holds around 560,000 distinct CDR3 sequences; around 17% were observed only once. The ten largest clonotypes hold around 18% of the sample. The sequenced sample was blood. The origin of the receptors is a woman under 30 with Graves' hyperthyroidism.

V usage is TRBV10-3 and J usage is TRBJ2-3, with D uncertain. The CDR3 loop spans 14 amino acids. Trimming shortened V by 0 bases and J by 2 bases, and 6 bases separated the two germline ends. CDR1 and CDR2 from the germline V gene are ENHRY and SYGVKD. This CDR3 is CAISESAPTDTQYF. Written as DNA, the CDR3 is TGTGCCATCAGTGAGTCGGCCCCCACAGATACGCAGTATTTT.

This clonotype was detected many times. The CDR3 reads CASSTSVGGETQYF. CDR3 DNA: TGTGCCAGCAGCACTAGCGTCGGAGGGGAGACCCAGTACTTC. The rearrangement uses TRBV13 and TRBJ2-5, with 7 bases matching TRBD2. V lost 5 bases and J lost 5; bases outside the gene matches: 8. The CDR3 consists of 14 residues. Germline lookup yields CDR1 PRHDT and CDR2 FYEKMQ (reference sequence). The full variable domain, with the rest looked up from reference TRBV13 and TRBJ2-5, is AAGVIQSPRHLIKEKRETATLKCYPIPRHDTVYWYQQGPGQDPQFLISFYEKMQSDKGSIPDRFSAQQFSDYHSELNMSSLELGDSALYFCASSTSVGGETQYFGPGTRLLVL.

The V gene is TRBV19, the J gene TRBJ1-2; 8 bases agree with TRBD1. With 5 bases clipped from V and 8 bases from J, the junction kept 19 bases outside the gene matches. The CDR3 runs 17 residues. From germline, CDR1 is LNHDA and CDR2 SQIVND (reference sequence). CDR3 in DNA: TGTGCCAGTAGTGATAAAAGATGGGGAGGACAGGGCGCCGGCTACACCTTC. This gives the protein CASSDKRWGGQGAGYTF.

This clonotype came up many times. This sequence joins TRBV27 and TRBJ2-7; TRBD2 is a possible D gene (7 bases). Germline CDR1 MNHEY, CDR2 SMNVEV (reference sequence). Trimming cost V 5 bases and J 3 bases, with 17 bases left between them. The CDR3 runs to 15 residues. The CDR3 DNA reads as TGTGCCAGCAGTCGAAACGGGGGGCAGATCTACGAGCAGTACTTC. Its protein is CASSRNGGQIYEQYF.

This rearrangement joins TRBV27 to TRBJ2-1; 8 nucleotides align to TRBD2. CDR1 is MNHEY, CDR2 SMNVEV, per germline (reference sequence). The CDR3 is 14 amino acids. V dropped 6 bases and J dropped 4; count of bases not matched to a gene: 5. CDR3 nucleotide sequence: TGTGCCAGCAGAAAGCGGGAGTGGTACAATGAGCAGTTCTTC. Translating gives CASRKREWYNEQFF.

This clonotype was detected a few times. The V call is TRBV19, the J call TRBJ1-1, with D tentatively TRBD1 (6 bases). This CDR3 has 15 residues. Trimming stripped 4 bases from V and 4 bases from J, with 16 bases between. Germline CDR1 LNHDA, CDR2 SQIVND (reference sequence). Here the CDR3 DNA reads TGTGCCAGTAGTACTAACACAGGGTGGGCCACTGAAGCTTTCTTT. It yields the protein CASSTNTGWATEAFF. The entire variable domain, with the rest obtained from reference TRBV19 and TRBJ1-1, is as follows: DGGITQSPKYLFRKEGQNVTLSCEQNLNHDAMYWYRQDPGQGLRLIYYSQIVNDFQKGDIAEGYSVSREKKESFPLTVTSAQKNPTAFYLCASSTNTGWATEAFFGQGTRLTVV.

About this clonotype itself: A much larger clone lies one base from this, so it may be a read error. This rearrangement joins TRBV9 to TRBJ2-7; TRBD1 aligns across 7 bases. From germline, CDR1 is SGDLS and CDR2 YYNGEE. The CDR3 is 19 residues long. DNA of the CDR3: TGTGCCAGCAGCCCCTATGACCTCCTTACAGGGGTTATGGGTTACGAGCGGTACTTC. Amino acid sequence: CASSPYDLLTGVMGYERYF.

This chain uses TRBV24-1 with TRBJ1-1; 7 bases are shared with TRBD1. Germline CDR1 and CDR2: KGHDR and SFDVKD. The CDR3 has 12 residues. The V segment lost 8 bases and the J segment 6 bases; nucleotides outside the gene matches: 5. CDR3 DNA sequence: TGTGCCACCATGAGTCAGGGGGCTGAAGCTTTCTTT. It encodes CATMSQGAEAFF.

This clonotype was observed at least ten times. This chain links TRBV7-9 with TRBJ2-1, with D uncertain. V lost 3 bases and J 7 bases, leaving 22 bases between the germline ends. Germline V gives CDR1 SEHNR, CDR2 FQNEAQ (reference sequence). CDR3 size: 17 residues. Here the CDR3 DNA reads TGTGCCAGCAGCTTTACGGCCCTTCGCGGTTCAGGAAATGAGCAGTTCTTC. This encodes CASSFTALRGSGNEQFF.

There are many counts of this clonotype. The V and J genes are TRBV5-1 and TRBJ2-1, with D hard to call. The CDR3 is 15 residues long. V was clipped by 0 bases and J by 0 bases, with 7 bases between them. Germline V lookup: CDR1 SGHRS, CDR2 YFSETQ. The CDR3 reads CASSLVVSSYNEQFF. The CDR3 nucleotides are TGCGCCAGCAGCTTGGTTGTCAGCTCCTACAATGAGCAGTTCTTC.

In regard to this clonotype: At one of its ends the junction is not consistent with the germline gene, which may arise from a read error. The chain joins TRBV6-2 or TRBV6-3 to TRBJ2-6, with 9 bases aligning to TRBD1. The CDR3 runs 18 residues. Germline V gene data show CDR1 as MNHEY and CDR2 as SVGEGT. CDR3 DNA sequence: TGTGCCAGCAGAAGACAGGGGGTCCCTCTCTCTGGGGCCAGCGTCCTGACTTTC. Translated: CASRRQGVPLSGASVLTF.

The sample holds many counts of this clonotype. The CDR3 here is CSASISQQETQYF. In DNA form, the CDR3 reads TGCAGTGCTAGTATATCGCAACAAGAGACCCAGTACTTC. The chain carries TRBV20-1 and TRBJ2-5; D gene ambiguous. Germline V gives CDR1 DFQATT, CDR2 SNEGSKA (reference sequence). The V end was cut by 3 bases, the J end by 2 bases, with 10 bases between. The CDR3 extends over 13 amino acids.